This T cell receptor (beta chain) comes out of a study of blood T cell repertoires in COVID-19. This clone was observed many times. The CDR3 length is 15 residues. The V and J ends lost 2 bases and 2 bases respectively, with 11 bases between them. CDR1 is MNHNS, CDR2 SASEGT, per germline. TCRdb keeps only in-frame clones here, not all; method: immunoSEQ multiplex PCR. This table has around 160,000 clones, 88% appearing once. This rearrangement joins TRBV6-1 to TRBJ2-3, with D possibly matching TRBD2 (6 bases). The specimen sequenced was peripheral blood. The clonotype comes from a human donor in a cohort sampled during active COVID-19. The CDR3 region is CASSEPGAVTDTQYF. CDR3 nucleotides: TGTGCCAGCAGTGAACCGGGAGCGGTCACAGATACGCAGTATTTT.